This entry lists 4 T cell receptor beta chains sequenced from one sample in a study of blood T cell repertoires in COVID-19. This table comes from immunoSEQ multiplex PCR, and its TCRdb copy is limited to in-frame clones, with some not included. The sample lists 250,000 to 300,000 clones; about 86% were seen once. Sample: peripheral blood. All receptors come from a man aged 30-40 years with active or convalescent COVID-19.

This clone has only one observation. The rearrangement joins TRBV19 to TRBJ2-3; TRBD2 matches 14 bases. The germline CDR1 and CDR2 sequences are LNHDA and SQIVND (reference sequence). V lost 10 bases and J lost 4; bases outside the gene matches: 7. The CDR3 totals 15 residues. In nucleotides, the CDR3 is TGTGCCACGAGACTAGCGGGGGGGCGGGCAGATACGCAGTATTTT. Encoded protein: CATRLAGGRADTQYF. The full variable domain, its missing parts supplied by reference TRBV19 and TRBJ2-3, is DGGITQSPKYLFRKEGQNVTLSCEQNLNHDAMYWYRQDPGQGLRLIYYSQIVNDFQKGDIAEGYSVSREKKESFPLTVTSAQKNPTAFYLCATRLAGGRADTQYFGPGTRLTVL.

This clone was detected only once. The chain joins TRBV6-2 or TRBV6-3 to TRBJ2-1; tentative D call: TRBD1 (5 bases). This CDR3 region has 13 residues. V gave up 6 bases and J gave up 8 bases, with 14 bases separating them. CDR1 is MNHEY and CDR2 is SVGEGT in the germline V gene. As DNA, the CDR3 is TGTGCCAGCAGCGAAAACAGGTTCGATGAGCAGTTCTTC. Translating gives CASSENRFDEQFF.

The CDR3 loop reads CASSSGTSSYEQYF. The CDR3 nucleotides are TGTGCCAGCAGTTCCGGGACAAGTTCCTACGAGCAGTACTTC. The chain links TRBV27 to TRBJ2-7; D is perhaps TRBD1 (6 bases). V was shortened by 4 bases and J by 1 base, with 11 bases between the two germline ends. Germline-derived CDR1 and CDR2 are MNHEY and SMNVEV (reference sequence). The CDR3 spans 14 residues.

This chain connects TRBV3-1 (or the pseudogene TRBV3-2) to TRBJ2-5, with 13 bases matching TRBD2. Germline V CDR1 and CDR2: LGHDT, YNNKEL (reference sequence). This CDR3 is built from 15 residues. Losses at the gene ends were 6 bases for V and 2 bases for J; bases not matched to a gene: 3. CDR3 residues: CASRRTSGGQETQYF. CDR3 DNA: TGTGCCAGCAGGCGGACTAGCGGGGGTCAAGAGACCCAGTACTTC.